This T cell receptor (beta chain) is from a study of PD-L1 blockade in urothelial cancer. For the study at large: Blood was subjected to analysis at 3 weeks (second dose) and 6 weeks following treatment start.

Patients' cancers were locally advanced or metastatic urothelial carcinomas. Each patient supplied 1 to 8 pretreatment and on-treatment samples. Per the germline V gene, CDR1 is SNHLY and CDR2 is FYNNEI. V gave up 6 bases and J gave up 6 bases; unmatched junction bases: 2. CDR3 length equals 12 residues. Profiling relied on immunoSEQ multiplex PCR, and the TCRdb table lists in-frame clones only, not all of them. Among tens of thousands of clones listed, around 79% were seen once. The sample was PBMCs, taken around atezolizumab (anti-PD-L1) treatment. The chain carries TRBV2 and TRBJ2-7; TRBD1 matches at 10 bases. This clonotype originated in a man aged 65 to 79 with urothelial cancer. The CDR3 region is CASRRQGAEQYF. In nucleotides, the CDR3 is TGTGCCAGCAGGCGACAGGGGGCCGAGCAGTACTTC.